These T cell receptor beta chains were read from a single sample in a study of T cell responses to AZD1222 COVID-19 vaccine. Assay used: immunoSEQ multiplex PCR; TCRdb lists only in-frame clones, some missing. Of approximately 74,000 clones listed, 87% are singletons. The sample here was peripheral blood, taken 28 days after the second AZD1222 dose. These receptors were obtained from an adult who received the AZD1222 COVID-19 vaccine. The CDR3 runs from the conserved cysteine through the conserved F or W. D genes are given only for firm matches. The listing skips clone size in some rows; elsewhere it reads once, few, many or a size class.

j_call | clone_size | d_call | v_call | cdr3_nt | cdr3_aa
TRBJ1-4 | NA | TRBD1 | TRBV15 | TGTGCCACCAGCATAGACCGGGACAGGGGGAAAAAACTGTTTTTT | CATSIDRDRGKKLFF
TRBJ1-2 | NA | NA | TRBV5-6 | TGTGCCAGCAGCTTCCGCGGGTCGGGATATGGCTACACCTTC | CASSFRGSGYGYTF
TRBJ2-3 | NA | NA | TRBV7-2 | TGTGCCAGCAAGGGTTGGAGCACAGATACGCAGTATTTT | CASKGWSTDTQYF
TRBJ1-1 | NA | NA | TRBV5-1 | TGCGCCAGCAGTATGAACACTGAAGCTTTCTTT | CASSMNTEAFF
TRBJ1-6 | few | NA | TRBV6-5 | TGTGCCAGCACCATCGGACAGAATATTAATTCACCCCTCCACTTT | CASTIGQNINSPLHF
TRBJ1-2 | NA | NA | TRBV20-1 | TGCAGTGCTAGGTATATCTATGGCTACACCTTC | CSARYIYGYTF
TRBJ2-1 | once | TRBD1 | TRBV18 | TGTGCCAGCTCACCAGGACAGGTTGAAGGGGATGAGCAGTTCTTC | CASSPGQVEGDEQFF
TRBJ2-1 | NA | NA | TRBV20-1 | TGCAGTGCTAGTCCGCTCGCGACCAAGAACTCCTACAATGAGCAGTTCTTC | CSASPLATKNSYNEQFF
TRBJ1-6 | NA | NA | TRBV2 | TGTGCCAGCAGGGGCCGGTGGACAGCACCTAATTCACCCCTCCACTTT | CASRGRWTAPNSPLHF
TRBJ1-1 | NA | NA | TRBV19 | TGTGCCAGTAGTATAGTGGACCTACCGAACACTGAAGCTTTCTTT | CASSIVDLPNTEAFF